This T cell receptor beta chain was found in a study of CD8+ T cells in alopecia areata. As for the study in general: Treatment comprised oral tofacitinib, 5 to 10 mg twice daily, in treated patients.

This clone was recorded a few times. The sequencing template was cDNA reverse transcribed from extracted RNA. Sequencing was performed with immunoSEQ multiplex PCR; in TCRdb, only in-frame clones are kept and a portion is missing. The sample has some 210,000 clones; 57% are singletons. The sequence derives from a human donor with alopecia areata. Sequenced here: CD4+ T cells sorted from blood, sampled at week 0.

The CDR3 DNA is TGTGCCAGCAGGCGAGGACGGCTGTACGAGCAGTACTTC. As protein: CASRRGRLYEQYF. This rearrangement joins TRBV6-5 to TRBJ2-7; D is unclear. The CDR3 runs 13 residues. Germline V lookup: CDR1 MNHEY, CDR2 SVGAGI. The V end was cut by 6 bases, the J end by 4 bases, with 13 bases between.